The rows below give T cell receptor beta chains drawn from one sample of a study of T cell responses to AZD1222 COVID-19 vaccine. Data came from immunoSEQ multiplex PCR; TCRdb stores just in-frame clones and leaves some out. Here the sample spans 25,000 to 35,000 clones, around 90% being singletons. The sequencing used peripheral blood, collected on day 0 of AZD1222 vaccination. These receptors were collected from an adult in good health. Both conserved end residues are part of each CDR3. A D gene is named only where the DNA matches it firmly. Size tells how often a clone was seen (once, few, many) or the class of an expanded clone, and some rows leave it out.

DNA | CDR3 | D | J | V | size
TGTGCCAGCAGCCCCCGGGAAGATGACTCTGGGGCCAACGTCCTGACTTTC | CASSPREDDSGANVLTF | . | TRBJ2-6 | TRBV9 | .
TGTGCCAGCAGCCCCCACGGGGTAGAGACCCAGTACTTC | CASSPHGVETQYF | . | TRBJ2-5 | TRBV9 | .
TGCGCCAGCAGCTTGGAATCCCGGGGGGAGGAGCAGTACTTC | CASSLESRGEEQYF | TRBD2 | TRBJ2-7 | TRBV5-1 | .
TGTGCCAGCAGCTCAGGGGGCAGCTCCTACGAGCAGTACTTC | CASSSGGSSYEQYF | TRBD1 | TRBJ2-7 | TRBV7-8 | .
TGTGCCAGCAGTCTCATGAGGGAGGGAGCTTTCTTT | CASSLMREGAFF | . | TRBJ1-1 | TRBV12-3/TRBV12-4 | .
TGTGCCAGCAGCAAACCCCCGGGGGCGGTCTACGAGCAGTACTTC | CASSKPPGAVYEQYF | . | TRBJ2-7 | TRBV21-1 | few
TGTGCCAGCGCAGTAACAAGCTCCTACAATGAGCAGTTCTTC | CASAVTSSYNEQFF | . | TRBJ2-1 | TRBV6-5 | .
TGTGCCGTGGGGGGCGGGAGGGCCGATGAGCAGTTCTTC | CAVGGGRADEQFF | TRBD2 | TRBJ2-1 | TRBV10-3 | .
TGTGCCAGCAGGGGGCGATCGGGAGGTACCTACAATGAGCAGTTCTTC | CASRGRSGGTYNEQFF | TRBD2 | TRBJ2-1 | TRBV27 | .
TGTGCCTGGAGTATCCTTTCTCGCACCGGGGAGCTGTTTTTT | CAWSILSRTGELFF | . | TRBJ2-2 | TRBV30 | .
TGTGCCATCACCCTGGGGGGAACCAATTCACCCCTCCACTTT | CAITLGGTNSPLHF | . | TRBJ1-6 | TRBV10-3 | .
TGTGCCAGCAGTTTTGTGGCTGGCAGAGAACCAAACTATGGCTACACCTTC | CASSFVAGREPNYGYTF | . | TRBJ1-2 | TRBV28 | .
TGTGCCAGCAGTTTTATTAGGATGGGGACAAATAGCAATCAGCCCCAGCATTTT | CASSFIRMGTNSNQPQHF | . | TRBJ1-5 | TRBV28 | .
TGTGCCAGCAGTGGGGGCAGGGTAAACACCATATATTTT | CASSGGRVNTIYF | . | TRBJ1-3 | TRBV2 | .
TGTGCCAGTAGTATCCCGGGACTAGCGGGAGAGGATGAGCAGTTCTTC | CASSIPGLAGEDEQFF | TRBD2 | TRBJ2-1 | TRBV19 | few
TGTGCCAGCAGTGAACTGGGCTATGCGGAGCCCCAGCATTTT | CASSELGYAEPQHF | . | TRBJ1-5 | TRBV6-1 | .
TGTGCCAGCAGCCAACCTAGCGGTGGGGATGAGCAGTTCTTC | CASSQPSGGDEQFF | TRBD2 | TRBJ2-1 | TRBV7-8 | .
TGTGCCAGCAGCTTAATTTGGGGACAGGGTCTGAACAATGAGCAGTTCTTC | CASSLIWGQGLNNEQFF | TRBD1 | TRBJ2-1 | TRBV13 | .
TGTGCCAGCAGTTACGGGGGGGTGGTAGGGGACAACACTGAAGCTTTCTTT | CASSYGGVVGDNTEAFF | . | TRBJ1-1 | TRBV6-2/TRBV6-3 | .
TGTGCCAGCAGTGATTGGGAGACCCAGTACTTC | CASSDWETQYF | . | TRBJ2-5 | TRBV2 | .
TGTGCCAGCACACCTTGGGGGACTGGGAACACCGGGGAGCTGTTTTTT | CASTPWGTGNTGELFF | . | TRBJ2-2 | TRBV28 | .
TGTGCCTCGGCCGCAGCGAACACCGGGGAGCTGTTTTTT | CASAAANTGELFF | . | TRBJ2-2 | TRBV7-9 | .
TGTGCCACCCCCCCCGTGGCTAGCGGCTTTAACAATGAGCAGTTCTTC | CATPPVASGFNNEQFF | TRBD2 | TRBJ2-1 | TRBV24-1 | .
TGTGCCAGCAGCGGACGGAATACGCAGTATTTT | CASSGRNTQYF | . | TRBJ2-3 | TRBV11-3 | .
TGTGCCAGCAGTTATCGCGGCCCGAACACTGAAGCTTTCTTT | CASSYRGPNTEAFF | . | TRBJ1-1 | TRBV6-5 | once
TGTGCCAGCTCCCCAGGGCGGCTTTTCTACAATGAGCAGTTCTTC | CASSPGRLFYNEQFF | . | TRBJ2-1 | TRBV27 | .
TGCGCCAGCAGCCCCCGGACTAGCGGGTTTAACAATGAGCAGTTCTTC | CASSPRTSGFNNEQFF | TRBD2 | TRBJ2-1 | TRBV5-1 | .
TGCGCCTCCGGGACTAGCGGGAATCTCGGCGAGCAGTACTTC | CASGTSGNLGEQYF | TRBD2 | TRBJ2-7 | TRBV5-1 | .
TGTGCCAGCAGCTTAGAGCGGGGGACTGAAGCTTTCTTT | CASSLERGTEAFF | . | TRBJ1-1 | TRBV11-3 | .
TGCGCCAGCGTCAGGGACAGGGGCACTGAAGCTTTCTTT | CASVRDRGTEAFF | TRBD1 | TRBJ1-1 | TRBV5-1 | .
TGTGCCAGCAGCTTAGACAGACGGGGAAAACTGTTTTTT | CASSLDRRGKLFF | . | TRBJ1-4 | TRBV7-2 | .
TGTGCCAGCAGCTTATTGGGGGGCGCGAAGCCCCAGCATTTT | CASSLLGGAKPQHF | . | TRBJ1-5 | TRBV7-2 | .
TGTGCCAGCAGCCCCCGGGGAGCTAACTATGGCTACACCTTC | CASSPRGANYGYTF | . | TRBJ1-2 | TRBV7-8 | .
TGTGCCTGGAGCCGGGGACAGGATAATTCACCCCTCCACTTT | CAWSRGQDNSPLHF | TRBD1 | TRBJ1-6 | TRBV30 | medium-sized
TGTGCCAGTAGCCCGACCCGCCCCAATCAGCCCCAGCATTTT | CASSPTRPNQPQHF | . | TRBJ1-5 | TRBV19 | few
TGTGCCAGCAGTCCCCTGACAATGGCCAAAAACATTCAGTACTTC | CASSPLTMAKNIQYF | . | TRBJ2-4 | TRBV27 | once
TGCGCCAGCAGCTCCTCCTCTGGGGCCAACGTCCTGACTTTC | CASSSSSGANVLTF | . | TRBJ2-6 | TRBV5-1 | .
TGTGCCAGCAGTTTAGCAGGGTCTGAAAAACTGTTTTTT | CASSLAGSEKLFF | . | TRBJ1-4 | TRBV27 | once
TGCGCCAGCAGCCAAGTTGGGGGGAAGGAGACCCAGTACTTC | CASSQVGGKETQYF | . | TRBJ2-5 | TRBV4-1 | .
TGTGCCAGCAGAGGCTATATAGCGGGACTACAAGAGACCCAGTACTTC | CASRGYIAGLQETQYF | TRBD2 | TRBJ2-5 | TRBV2 | .
TGTGCCACCAGTTCCGGGACTAACGAGCAGTACTTC | CATSSGTNEQYF | TRBD2 | TRBJ2-7 | TRBV24-1 | .
TGTGCCAGCAGTTACTCAGGCAGGGGTGGCGGCTACACCTTC | CASSYSGRGGGYTF | . | TRBJ1-2 | TRBV6-5 | .
TGTGCCAGCAGCTCGCAAGAGACCCAGTACTTC | CASSSQETQYF | . | TRBJ2-5 | TRBV9 | .
TGTGCCATCAGCGACACAGGGACCTACGAGCAGTACTTC | CAISDTGTYEQYF | . | TRBJ2-7 | TRBV10-3 | .
TGTGCCAGCAGCCACGACAGCCTCTCTGGGGCCAACGTCCTGACTTTC | CASSHDSLSGANVLTF | . | TRBJ2-6 | TRBV7-9 | .
TGTGCCAGTAGTCTCCCGGGCTTACCCGGAGACATAAGCAATCAGCCCCAGCATTTT | CASSLPGLPGDISNQPQHF | . | TRBJ1-5 | TRBV19 | .
TGTGCCAGCAATACAGGGACTGAAGCTTTCTTT | CASNTGTEAFF | . | TRBJ1-1 | TRBV28 | .
TGCGCCAGCAGCCGGGGACTAGCCGACCTAGCCAAAAACATTCAGTACTTC | CASSRGLADLAKNIQYF | TRBD2 | TRBJ2-4 | TRBV4-1 | .
TGTGCCAGCAGCCAACGTGGCGGGGGGCCTGAAGCTTTCTTT | CASSQRGGGPEAFF | . | TRBJ1-1 | TRBV3-1/TRBV3-2 | .
TGCGCCAGCAGCTCGGGAATTTGGGGCGACTATGGCTACACCTTC | CASSSGIWGDYGYTF | . | TRBJ1-2 | TRBV5-1 | .
TGTGCCAGCAGCCCCCGGGCGGGAGGACTCATCTTCACAGATACGCAGTATTTT | CASSPRAGGLIFTDTQYF | TRBD2 | TRBJ2-3 | TRBV3-1/TRBV3-2 | .
TGTGCCAGCAGACCGGGACTCCGAGGTGGGAGCAATCAGCCCCAGCATTTT | CASRPGLRGGSNQPQHF | . | TRBJ1-5 | TRBV28 | .
TGTGCCAGCAGCTTGGACAGGGCCTACAATGAGCAGTTCTTC | CASSLDRAYNEQFF | TRBD1 | TRBJ2-1 | TRBV11-1 | .